The 24 T cell receptor beta chains listed next were all sequenced from one sample in a study of blood T cell repertoires in COVID-19. Sequencing used immunoSEQ multiplex PCR; TCRdb keeps in-frame clones, though not all of them. The table shows 250,000 to 350,000 clones, with 86% occurring only once. Sequenced: peripheral blood. These receptors came from a woman aged 30 to 39 who had recovered from COVID-19.

This clone was recorded only once. V and J are TRBV10-3 and TRBJ2-1, with D possibly TRBD2 on 5 matching bases. This CDR3 comprises 15 residues. Germline V gene data show CDR1 as ENHRY and CDR2 as SYGVKD. With 0 bases removed from V and 0 bases from J, the gap between germline ends came to 6 bases. The CDR3: CAISESGSSYNEQFF. Written as DNA, the CDR3 is TGTGCCATCAGTGAGTCAGGGAGCTCCTACAATGAGCAGTTCTTC.

V is TRBV7-9 and J is TRBJ1-6; 8 bases are shared with TRBD1. CDR3 length: 14 residues. CDR1 is SEHNR, CDR2 FQNEAQ, per germline (reference sequence). Trimming took 5 bases from V and 6 from J; bases not matched to a gene: 3. Here the CDR3 DNA reads TGTGCCAGCAGCCCAGGACAGGGTAATTCACCCCTCCACTTT. Translated, it gives CASSPGQGNSPLHF.

The chain couples TRBV11-2 to TRBJ1-3, with D possibly matching TRBD1 (5 bases). The ends were cut back, 5 bases at V and 1 base at J, with 12 bases in the middle. This CDR3 is 15 amino acids long. Germline V CDR1 and CDR2: SGHAT, FQNNGV. As DNA, the CDR3 is TGTGCCAGCAGCCCACTGCAGGGATCTGGAAACACCATATATTTT. Translation gives CASSPLQGSGNTIYF.

The chain has TRBV6-5 and TRBJ2-7; TRBD1 agrees at 8 bases. After removal of 6 bases from V and 1 base from J, the junction contained 8 bases not matched to a gene. From germline, CDR1 is MNHEY and CDR2 SVGAGI. This CDR3 spans 15 amino acids. Written as DNA, the CDR3 is TGTGCCAGCAGCAACGGACAGGGTGGGTCCTACGAGCAGTACTTC. Its protein product is CASSNGQGGSYEQYF.

The CDR3 DNA is TGTGCCTGGAGTGCGGGACAGGGGAACAATGAGCAGTTCTTC. This codes for CAWSAGQGNNEQFF. The J gene is TRBJ2-1, the V gene TRBV30; 10 bases match TRBD1. The trim removed 1 base at V and 5 bases at J, leaving 2 bases unmatched. Germline values: CDR1 GTSNPN, CDR2 SVGIG (reference sequence). This CDR3 has 14 amino acids.

This rearrangement joins TRBV7-2 to TRBJ2-7; 9 nucleotides line up with TRBD2. Looked up from germline, CDR1 is SGHTA and CDR2 is FQGNSA. The CDR3 sequence is 16 residues long. Trimming removed 6 bases from V and 7 bases from J; junction bases left unmatched: 16. CDR3 amino acids: CASSPWDVAGVGEQYF. The CDR3 DNA reads TGTGCCAGCAGTCCCTGGGATGTAGCGGGGGTGGGGGAGCAGTACTTC.

Regarding this clone: A much larger clone is a single base away; this may be a read error. The chain couples TRBV12-3 or TRBV12-4 to TRBJ2-7, with D unclear. V was clipped by 4 bases and J by 3 bases, with 4 bases between them. The CDR3 loop spans 11 amino acids. The CDR3: CASSSLYEQYF. DNA for the CDR3: TGTGCCAGCAGTTCCCTCTACGAGCAGTACTTC.

The chain joins TRBV21-1 to TRBJ2-7; TRBD2 is the table's D call and was not checked against the DNA. TRBV21-1 is reported as a pseudogene. The CDR3 extends over 17 amino acids. CDR3 loop: CASSKDSTIRRAYEQYF. The CDR3 DNA reads TGTGCCAGCAGCAAAGACTCTACCATACGTCGCGCCTACGAGCAGTACTTC.

The V call is TRBV5-6, the J call TRBJ2-7; D is possibly TRBD1 (5 bases). Trimming took off 0 bases at V and 5 bases at J, with 12 bases between the two ends. This CDR3 has 14 residues. Germline CDR1 reads SGHDT; CDR2 reads YYEEEE. This chain's CDR3 is CASSLAPGSDEQYF. DNA of the CDR3: TGTGCCAGCAGCTTGGCCCCAGGGTCGGACGAGCAGTACTTC. Using reference TRBV5-6 and TRBJ2-7 for the parts outside the CDR3, the full variable domain is DAGVTQSPTHLIKTRGQQVTLRCSPKSGHDTVSWYQQALGQGPQFIFQYYEEEERQRGNFPDRFSGHQFPNYSSELNVNALLLGDSALYLCASSLAPGSDEQYFGPGTRLTVT.

On this clone itself: The sample carries other DNA sequences with the same CDR3. The chain couples TRBV27 to TRBJ2-1; the D is unclear. The germline CDR1 and CDR2 sequences are MNHEY and SMNVEV (reference sequence). V was pared by 2 bases and J by 1 base, with 6 bases between. This CDR3 contains 14 residues. The CDR3 DNA sequence: TGTGCCAGCAGTTTAGGCGGTTCCTACAATGAGCAGTTCTTC. It encodes CASSLGGSYNEQFF.

This sequence joins TRBV28 and TRBJ1-2; 7 bases line up with TRBD1. J lost 6 bases, V lost 9 bases, and 4 bases had no gene match. The CDR3 is made up of 11 amino acids. Germline loops: CDR1 MDHEN, CDR2 SYDVKM. The CDR3 protein is CARTGRDGYTF. CDR3 in DNA: TGTGCCAGGACAGGGCGGGATGGCTACACCTTC.

This sequence joins TRBV7-2 and TRBJ1-2; no clear D gene. The germline V gene encodes CDR1 SGHTA and CDR2 FQGNSA. This CDR3 spans 14 amino acids. Deletions cut 0 bases from V and 7 bases from J, with 12 bases between. For the CDR3, the DNA is TGTGCCAGCAGCTTAGCCCCCGGGGAGGCTGGCTACACCTTC. Amino acids: CASSLAPGEAGYTF.

The chain employs TRBV24-1 and TRBJ1-2; 9 bases fit TRBD1. This CDR3 comprises 14 residues. The ends lost 3 bases at V and 8 bases at J; junction bases unmatched: 6. Germline V gene lookup returns CDR1 KGHDR and CDR2 SFDVKD. CDR3 sequence (DNA): TGTGCCACCAGTGATCCCGGGACAGGGACCGGCTACACCTTC. Protein sequence: CATSDPGTGTGYTF.

The V call is TRBV13, the J call TRBJ2-1; 8 bases line up with TRBD2. CDR1 is PRHDT and CDR2 is FYEKMQ in the germline V gene (reference sequence). This CDR3 comprises 18 residues. Trimming took 2 bases from V and 0 from J; bases not matched to a gene: 9. This CDR3 reads CASSLIREGTSSYNEQFF. Written as DNA, the CDR3 is TGTGCCAGCAGCTTAATTCGGGAGGGCACAAGCTCCTACAATGAGCAGTTCTTC.

CDR3 DNA sequence: TGTGCCAGCAGTGTTCCCCGGGACAGGGGGCAGAGTTCCTACGAGCAGTACTTC. It encodes CASSVPRDRGQSSYEQYF. The chain carries TRBV2 and TRBJ2-7; TRBD1 matches at 12 bases. Trimming cost V 4 bases and J 1 base; bases outside gene matches: 11. CDR3 length: 18 residues. CDR1 SNHLY and CDR2 FYNNEI come from the germline V gene. The whole variable domain, remainder taken from reference TRBV2 and TRBJ2-7, is EPEVTQTPSHQVTQMGQEVILRCVPISNHLYFYWYRQILGQKVEFLVSFYNNEISEKSEIFDDQFSVERPDGSNFTLKIRSTKLEDSAMYFCASSVPRDRGQSSYEQYFGPGTRLTVT.

The chain is built from TRBV4-3 and TRBJ1-6; 9 bases align to TRBD1. The trim removed 4 bases at V and 7 bases at J, leaving 2 bases unmatched. The length of the CDR3 is 14 residues. Germline V CDR1 and CDR2: LGHNA, YSLEER. CDR3 coding DNA: TGCGCCAGCAGCCGGGACAGGGCGAATTCACCCCTCCACTTT. It specifies CASSRDRANSPLHF.

This rearrangement joins TRBV13 to TRBJ1-2; D is unclear. The ends were cut back, 0 bases at V and 7 bases at J, with 21 bases in the middle. The length of the CDR3 is 17 residues. Germline values: CDR1 PRHDT, CDR2 FYEKMQ (reference sequence). The CDR3 DNA reads as TGTGCCAGCAGCTTAGGGGGGAAGCGGGCTAAACGTTCTGGCTACACCTTC. Residues: CASSLGGKRAKRSGYTF.

J is TRBJ2-3 and V is TRBV15, with 12 bases that match TRBD2. Germline loops: CDR1 LNHNV, CDR2 YYDKDF (reference sequence). V lost 0 bases, J lost 1 base, and 5 bases stayed unmatched. The CDR3 spans 18 residues. Written as DNA, the CDR3 is TGTGCCACCAGCAGAGATCCCAGACTAGCGGGAGGCACAGATACGCAGTATTTT. Translating it yields CATSRDPRLAGGTDTQYF.

The rearrangement links TRBV9 to TRBJ2-3; tentatively, D is TRBD2 (6 bases). CDR3 size: 15 residues. CDR1 is SGDLS, CDR2 YYNGEE, per germline. Trimming stripped 4 bases from V and 6 bases from J, with 18 bases between. The CDR3 DNA is TGTGCCAGCAGCCCAGAATGGGGGGAGACGGATACGCAGTATTTT. It specifies CASSPEWGETDTQYF.

V and J are TRBV5-1 and TRBJ2-5; possibly TRBD2 for D (7 bases). CDR1 is SGHRS and CDR2 is YFSETQ in the germline V gene. There are 16 residues in the CDR3. The V and J ends lost 5 bases and 4 bases respectively, with 21 bases between them. CDR3 amino acids: CASSRTAGAVTETQYF. The CDR3 bases are TGCGCCAGCAGTCGCACCGCGGGGGCCGTCACAGAGACCCAGTACTTC.

The chain joins TRBV4-1 to TRBJ1-1; 8 bases are a match to TRBD1. This CDR3 has 15 amino acids. Per the germline V gene, CDR1 is MGHRA and CDR2 is YSYEKL. With V trimmed by 3 bases and J by 1 base, 4 bases remained unmatched. CDR3 loop: CASSQWTGTNTEAFF. The CDR3 nucleotides read TGCGCCAGCAGCCAGTGGACAGGGACGAACACTGAAGCTTTCTTT.

This sequence joins TRBV6-5 and TRBJ1-1, with D perhaps matching TRBD1 (6 bases). The germline V gene encodes CDR1 MNHEY and CDR2 SVGAGI. Between the trimmed V and J ends, which lost 8 bases and 0 bases, there was a span of 10 bases. This CDR3 region has 13 residues. This chain's CDR3 is CASLGQMNTEAFF. The CDR3 nucleotides are TGTGCCAGCCTCGGACAGATGAACACTGAAGCTTTCTTT.

This chain uses TRBV9 with TRBJ2-7; maybe TRBD1 (5 bases). The CDR3 runs 14 residues. CDR1 is SGDLS, CDR2 YYNGEE, per germline. V gave up 3 bases and J gave up 5 bases, with 15 bases separating them. This chain's CDR3 is CASSAGPLGNEQYF. DNA for the CDR3: TGTGCCAGCAGCGCAGGGCCCCTCGGAAACGAGCAGTACTTC.

The chain recombines TRBV11-2 with TRBJ2-7, with 9 bases identical to TRBD1. Germline CDR1 reads SGHAT; CDR2 reads FQNNGV. Trimming took 1 base from V and 4 from J; bases not matched to a gene: 5. This CDR3 comprises 15 residues. The CDR3 bases are TGTGCCAGCAGCTTAGGGACGGGGACAGGGTACGAGCAGTACTTC. This sequence encodes CASSLGTGTGYEQYF.